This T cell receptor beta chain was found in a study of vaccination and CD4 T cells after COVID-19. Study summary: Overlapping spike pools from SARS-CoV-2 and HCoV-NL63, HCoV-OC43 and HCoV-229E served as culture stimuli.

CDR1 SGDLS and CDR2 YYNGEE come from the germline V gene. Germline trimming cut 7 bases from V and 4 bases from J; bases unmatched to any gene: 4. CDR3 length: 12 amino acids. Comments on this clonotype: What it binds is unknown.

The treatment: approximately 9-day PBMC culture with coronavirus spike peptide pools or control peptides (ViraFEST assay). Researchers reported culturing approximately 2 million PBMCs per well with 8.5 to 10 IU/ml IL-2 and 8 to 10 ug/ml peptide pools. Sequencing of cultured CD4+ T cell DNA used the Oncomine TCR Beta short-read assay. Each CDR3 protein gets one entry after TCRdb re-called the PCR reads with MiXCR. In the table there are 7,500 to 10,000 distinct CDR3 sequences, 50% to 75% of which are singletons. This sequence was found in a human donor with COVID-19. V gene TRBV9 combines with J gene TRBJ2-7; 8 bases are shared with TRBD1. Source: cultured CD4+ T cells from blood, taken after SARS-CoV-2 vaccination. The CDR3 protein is CASGQGIYEQYF. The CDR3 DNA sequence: TGTGCCAGCGGACAGGGTATTTACGAGCAGTACTTC.